The rows below give T cell receptor beta chains drawn from one sample of a study of T-cell memory formation after mild COVID-19. One entry per CDR3 protein, called by TCRdb with MiXCR from the 5' RACE reads. The sample carries 350,000 to 500,000 distinct CDR3 sequences, around 18% recorded once. Sequencing was carried out using PBMCs or a T cell subset sorted from them (not recorded which). The receptors derive from an adult woman who had mild COVID-19 (a few samples of this study predate the infection). Cell type and time point are not known. Both conserved end residues are part of each CDR3. A D gene is named only where the DNA matches it firmly. Not all rows give a size; the values are once, few, many and, for expanded clones, a class.

J	V	size	D	DNA	CDR3
TRBJ1-1	TRBV5-1	NA	NA	TGCGCCAGCAGCTTCGGACCCACAGGGAGGCGGGGGAGCACTGAAGCTTTCTTT	CASSFGPTGRRGSTEAFF
TRBJ2-2	TRBV11-2	few	TRBD1	TGTGCCAGCAGCTCCATAACAGGGGTTTGGACCGGGGAGCTGTTTTTT	CASSSITGVWTGELFF
TRBJ1-5	TRBV5-1	few	NA	TGCGCCAGCACCCCGGGGATCGGGGGCGATCAGCCCCAGCATTTT	CASTPGIGGDQPQHF
TRBJ1-4	TRBV7-9	few	TRBD1	TGTGCCAGCAGGCGTACAGGGGGGATTGAAAAACTGTTTTTT	CASRRTGGIEKLFF
TRBJ2-7	TRBV5-1	many	NA	TGCGCCAGCAGCTTCACAGAGAGGTCCTACGAGCAGTACTTC	CASSFTERSYEQYF
TRBJ1-3	TRBV11-3	few	NA	TGTGCCAGCAGCTTCTACAGCGCCGGCTCTGGAAACACCATATATTTT	CASSFYSAGSGNTIYF
TRBJ2-3	TRBV2	NA	NA	TGTGCCAGCAGTGAACTTTACACAGATACGCAGTATTTT	CASSELYTDTQYF
TRBJ2-7	TRBV5-1	few	TRBD1	TGCGCCAGCAGCTTGTCCCCGACAGGGCCACGCGAGCAGTACTTC	CASSLSPTGPREQYF
TRBJ1-2	TRBV7-2	few	NA	TGTGCCAGCAGCTTAGAGGGGACGGTTTTGGTTGGTGGCTACACCTTC	CASSLEGTVLVGGYTF
TRBJ2-7	TRBV6-1	few	NA	TGTGCCAGCACACCGGGTGCCCTGACTGACGAGCAGTACTTC	CASTPGALTDEQYF
TRBJ2-7	TRBV3-1	few	TRBD1	TGTGCCAGCAGCCAAGATTTGGGACAGGGACTGCCGACTTACTACGAGCAGTACTTC	CASSQDLGQGLPTYYEQYF
TRBJ1-5	TRBV9	few	NA	TGTGCCAGCAGCGTAGATGGTAGGGGTAATCAGCCCCAGCATTTT	CASSVDGRGNQPQHF
TRBJ1-3	TRBV5-1	NA	NA	TGCGCCAGCAGCGGCGGGCCATCAATTGGAAACACCATATATTTT	CASSGGPSIGNTIYF
TRBJ1-3	TRBV7-2	few	NA	TGTGCCAGCAGCTCCTATGACGGCTCTGGAAACACCATATATTTT	CASSSYDGSGNTIYF
TRBJ1-1	TRBV2	NA	NA	TGTGCCAGCAGTGACGGGGCCACTGAAGCTTTCTTT	CASSDGATEAFF
TRBJ2-7	TRBV7-9	many	TRBD1	TGTGCCAGCAGCCCCGGGACAGGGCAGCACGAGCAGTACTTC	CASSPGTGQHEQYF
TRBJ1-1	TRBV7-6	few	NA	TGTGCCAGCGCTACGGGGAACGAAGCTTTCTTT	CASATGNEAFF